This T cell receptor beta chain appears in the sequencing data of a study of CD8 T cells in Susac syndrome. Germline CDR1 reads LNHNV; CDR2 reads YYDKDF (reference sequence). With 5 bases removed from V and 1 base from J, the gap between germline ends came to 6 bases. This CDR3 contains 13 residues. cDNA came from approximately 0.5 to 1 ug RNA primed by random hexamers. Amplification of TCR beta CDR3 by immunoSEQ multiplex PCR spanned 54 Vbeta and 13 Jbeta. In TCRdb, the immunoSEQ multiplex PCR reads were re-called with MiXCR into one record per CDR3 protein. The data show roughly 200,000 distinct CDR3 sequences, nearly 97% seen once. The multiple sclerosis control group comprised treatment-naive patients with stable or active relapsing-remitting disease. It was negative isolation that provided the CD8+ and CD4+ T cells, whereas TEMRA cells were enriched by FACS.

Input material: CD4+ T cells from PBMCs. The receptor comes from a human donor with multiple sclerosis. The chain uses TRBV15 and TRBJ1-3; no firm D call. The CDR3 reads CATSLLSGNTIYF. CDR3 bases: TGTGCCACCAGCCTGCTTTCTGGAAACACCATATATTTT.